This TCR beta chain is from a study of control samples from healthy donors and cancer patients. Assay: immunoSEQ multiplex PCR; the TCRdb copy retains only in-frame clones and omits some. Of 20,000 to 25,000 clones in the sample, approximately 89% were seen once. The clonotype was recovered from a man in his sixties with head and neck cancer. The sample consisted of PBMCs.

The CDR3 region is CASSPRLAGGIDTQYF. CDR3 sequence (DNA): TGTGCCAGTAGTCCGCGACTAGCGGGAGGGATAGATACGCAGTATTTT. J is TRBJ2-3 and V is TRBV19, with TRBD2 matching over 14 bases. With 5 bases clipped from V and 5 bases from J, the junction kept 6 bases outside the gene matches. This CDR3 is built from 16 residues. The germline V gene encodes CDR1 LNHDA and CDR2 SQIVND (reference sequence).